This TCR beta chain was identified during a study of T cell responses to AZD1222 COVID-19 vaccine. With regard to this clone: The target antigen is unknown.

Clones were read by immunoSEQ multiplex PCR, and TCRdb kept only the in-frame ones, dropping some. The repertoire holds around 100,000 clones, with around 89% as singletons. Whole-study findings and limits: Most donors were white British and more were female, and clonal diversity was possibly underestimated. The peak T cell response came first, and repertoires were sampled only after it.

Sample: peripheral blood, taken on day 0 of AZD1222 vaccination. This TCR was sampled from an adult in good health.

The CDR3 coding sequence is TGTGCCAGCAGCCTCAACTGGCTTGGTGAGCAGTTCTTC. Its protein is CASSLNWLGEQFF. The chain combines TRBV6-2 or TRBV6-3 with TRBJ2-1; the D is unclear. The CDR3 runs 13 residues. The V end was cut by 6 bases, the J end by 9 bases, with 15 bases between. Germline V CDR1 and CDR2: MNHEY, SVGEGT.